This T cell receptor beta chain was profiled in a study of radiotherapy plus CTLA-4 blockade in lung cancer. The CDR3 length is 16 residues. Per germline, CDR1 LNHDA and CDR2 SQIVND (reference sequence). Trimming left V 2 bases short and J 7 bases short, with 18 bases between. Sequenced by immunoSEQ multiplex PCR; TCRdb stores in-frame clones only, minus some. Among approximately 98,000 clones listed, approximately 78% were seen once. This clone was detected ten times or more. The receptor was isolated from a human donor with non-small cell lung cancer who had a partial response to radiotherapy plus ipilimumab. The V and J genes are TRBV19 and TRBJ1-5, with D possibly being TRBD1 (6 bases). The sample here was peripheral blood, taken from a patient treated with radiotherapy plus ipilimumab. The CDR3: CASSITAGAVMQPQHF. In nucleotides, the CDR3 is TGTGCCAGTAGTATAACGGCAGGGGCGGTCATGCAGCCCCAGCATTTT. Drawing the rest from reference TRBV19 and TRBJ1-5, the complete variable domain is DGGITQSPKYLFRKEGQNVTLSCEQNLNHDAMYWYRQDPGQGLRLIYYSQIVNDFQKGDIAEGYSVSREKKESFPLTVTSAQKNPTAFYLCASSITAGAVMQPQHFGDGTRLSIL.